This entry lists 18 T cell receptor beta chains sequenced from one sample in a study of cytomegalovirus exposure and HLA in healthy donors. Primers included in the PCR were 60 Vbeta and 13 Jbeta primers. Clones were read by immunoSEQ multiplex PCR, and TCRdb kept only the in-frame ones, dropping some. The sample lists under 40,000 clones; roughly four fifths were seen once. The sample comprised PBMCs. The receptors stem from a woman aged 40 to 49 in good health and CMV-seronegative.

A remark on this clone: A read error may account for a junction end that differs from germline. The V call is TRBV7-7, the J call TRBJ2-2; no firm D call. The germline V gene has CDR1 SSHAT and CDR2 FNYEAQ (reference sequence). The length of the CDR3 is 13 residues. The CDR3 DNA reads TGTGCTAGCAGCTTGGGCAACACCGGGGAGCTGTTTTTT. Translated, it gives CASSLGNTGELFF.

This clone was seen just once. The chain recombines TRBV15 with TRBJ2-1; 8 bases fit TRBD2. Germline lookup yields CDR1 LNHNV and CDR2 YYDKDF (reference sequence). The CDR3 is 15 residues long. Losses at the gene ends were 1 base for V and 6 bases for J; bases not matched to a gene: 5. CDR3 sequence reads: CATSRGSGKTNEQFF. CDR3 nucleotide sequence: TGTGCCACCAGCAGAGGTAGCGGGAAGACCAATGAGCAGTTCTTC.

In its sample, this clone was seen a few times. The chain joins TRBV6-1 to TRBJ1-2; 11 positions agree with TRBD1. Germline values: CDR1 MNHNS, CDR2 SASEGT. V trimming: 3 bases; J trimming: 8 bases; junction bases outside the gene matches: 14. The CDR3 is made up of 17 amino acids. The CDR3 sequence is CASSDHGQGASYKGYTF. CDR3 in DNA: TGTGCCAGCAGTGATCATGGACAGGGGGCCTCTTATAAAGGCTACACCTTC.

V usage is TRBV5-1 and J usage is TRBJ2-3; maybe TRBD1 (5 bases). This CDR3 has 14 amino acids. CDR1 and CDR2 (germline): SGHRS, YFSETQ. Trimming left V 4 bases short and J 6 bases short, with 15 bases between. CDR3: CASSLDRNPDTQYF. The DNA of the CDR3 is TGCGCCAGCAGCCTCGACAGAAATCCCGATACGCAGTATTTT.

This clone was recorded a few times. The genes are TRBV6-6 and TRBJ1-4, with D hard to call. The CDR3 is 12 residues long. CDR1 is MNHNY, CDR2 SVGAGI, per germline (reference sequence). V lost 5 bases and J lost 5, with 6 bases in between. CDR3 nucleotides: TGTGCCAGCAGTACTCAAAATGAAAAACTGTTTTTT. Its protein is CASSTQNEKLFF.

The sample holds a few counts of this clone. This chain links TRBV7-2 with TRBJ2-3; 8 bases map to TRBD2. The CDR3 contains 15 residues. CDR1 SGHTA and CDR2 FQGNSA come from the germline V gene. J gave up 5 bases and V 5 bases, and 9 bases lay outside the gene matches. Here the CDR3 reads CASSRQSGGGDTQYF. As DNA, the CDR3 is TGTGCCAGCAGCCGACAGAGCGGGGGAGGAGATACGCAGTATTTT.

This chain joins TRBV29-1 and TRBJ1-6; possible D gene TRBD1, 6 bases. CDR3 size: 13 residues. Trimming cost V 6 bases and J 2 bases, with 8 bases left between them. Germline V gives CDR1 SQVTM, CDR2 ANQGSEA. The CDR3 region is CSVQGAYNSPLHF. The CDR3 region has the DNA TGCAGCGTACAGGGCGCCTATAATTCACCCCTCCACTTT.

The chain recombines TRBV4-1 with TRBJ1-1, with 7 bases that match TRBD1. Trimming cost V 6 bases and J 3 bases; bases outside gene matches: 7. The CDR3 is made up of 14 amino acids. The germline gives CDR1 MGHRA, CDR2 YSYEKL. DNA of the CDR3: TGCGCCAGCAGTCGCCGCGACAGGGACACTGAAGCTTTCTTT. Translation gives CASSRRDRDTEAFF.

The chain is built from TRBV7-9 and TRBJ1-1; 8 nucleotides agree with TRBD1. Germline assignment: CDR1 SEHNR and CDR2 FQNEAQ (reference sequence). V shed 4 bases and J 10 bases; nucleotides not matched to a gene: 5. This CDR3 contains 12 residues. The CDR3 region is CASSSLDRGAFF. For the CDR3, the DNA is TGTGCCAGCAGCTCTTTAGACAGGGGAGCTTTCTTT.

The J gene is TRBJ2-1, the V gene TRBV9, with TRBD2 matching 7 bases. The junction had 6 bases not matched to a gene; V was cut back by 0 bases and J by 6 bases. The CDR3 is 15 amino acids. Germline CDR1 is SGDLS and CDR2 is YYNGEE. The CDR3 nucleotides read TGTGCCAGCAGCGTAGTAGCGGGTGACTTCAATGAGCAGTTCTTC. Translated, it gives CASSVVAGDFNEQFF.

The V gene is TRBV6-5, the J gene TRBJ1-3; TRBD1 aligns across 8 bases. The V gene's germline CDR1 is MNHEY and CDR2 SVGAGI. V gave up 6 bases and J gave up 3 bases; unmatched junction bases: 7. The CDR3 length is 15 residues. CDR3 sequence reads: CASREQGARGNTIYF. CDR3 sequence (DNA): TGTGCCAGCAGGGAGCAGGGGGCGCGTGGAAACACCATATATTTT.

This chain connects TRBV27 to TRBJ1-5, with a weak D call TRBD1 (5 bases). From germline, CDR1 is MNHEY and CDR2 SMNVEV (reference sequence). V was shortened by 6 bases and J by 1 base, with 13 bases between the two germline ends. This CDR3 comprises 15 residues. The CDR3 nucleotides are TGTGCCAGCAGGGAAGGGGTACTGAGCAATCAGCCCCAGCATTTT. This codes for CASREGVLSNQPQHF.

This chain uses TRBV6-1 with TRBJ2-2; perhaps TRBD1 as D (6 bases). The germline V gene has CDR1 MNHNS and CDR2 SASEGT. The CDR3 consists of 14 residues. V gave up 4 bases and J gave up 4 bases, with 10 bases separating them. The CDR3 reads CASSAQGPTGELFF. Written as DNA, the CDR3 is TGTGCCAGCAGTGCTCAGGGGCCCACCGGGGAGCTGTTTTTT.

V usage is TRBV7-3 and J usage is TRBJ2-7; D uncertain. Trimming pared 6 bases from V and 2 bases from J, leaving 14 bases between. Germline V gene lookup returns CDR1 SGHTA and CDR2 FQGTGA. CDR3 length: 14 amino acids. The CDR3 region is CASSRQDNPYEQYV. CDR3 nucleotides: TGTGCCAGCAGTCGGCAAGACAACCCCTACGAGCAGTACGTC.

The CDR3 loop reads CASSFGTEHKAFF. The CDR3 nucleotides are TGTGCCAGCAGCTTTGGGACAGAACATAAAGCTTTCTTT. The rearrangement uses TRBV5-6 and TRBJ1-1, with 7 bases aligning to TRBD1. V gave up 2 bases and J gave up 9 bases; unmatched junction bases: 7. Germline assignment: CDR1 SGHDT and CDR2 YYEEEE. The CDR3 has 13 amino acids.

The chain has TRBV6-1 and TRBJ2-7; no clear D gene. This CDR3 contains 12 residues. V was pared by 8 bases and J by 1 base, with 9 bases between. CDR1 MNHNS and CDR2 SASEGT come from the germline V gene. DNA for the CDR3: TGTGCCAGCGAGCTTGCGTCCTACGAGCAGTACTTC. The encoded protein is CASELASYEQYF.

This chain links TRBV5-1 with TRBJ2-1; D is perhaps TRBD2 (5 bases). The CDR3 runs to 15 residues. The V gene lost 0 bases and the J gene lost 0 bases, with 7 bases spanning the gap. Germline assignment: CDR1 SGHRS and CDR2 YFSETQ. The CDR3 sequence: CASSLEGSSYNEQFF. As DNA, the CDR3 is TGCGCCAGCAGCTTGGAAGGGAGCTCCTACAATGAGCAGTTCTTC.

The table lists this clone with a few counts. J is TRBJ2-3 and V is TRBV2, with 7 nucleotides matching TRBD1. This CDR3 is 15 amino acids long. The V gene's germline CDR1 is SNHLY and CDR2 FYNNEI. The junction had 9 bases not matched to a gene; V was cut back by 6 bases and J by 3 bases. In nucleotides, the CDR3 is TGTGCCAGCAGCGACTTCGAGACAGGGACAGATACGCAGTATTTT. It encodes CASSDFETGTDTQYF.